This T cell receptor (beta chain) originates from a study of T cell repertoires in ileal Crohn's disease. Study background: Postoperative therapy was given to about half: around eleven thiopurines, some 18 anti-TNF agents. Study-wide results and limits: Endoscopic recurrence occurred in every patient whose clonality exceeded 26.8%.

As to this clone: Its antigen remains unidentified.

Eligibility required adulthood, ileal or ileocolonic Crohn's disease and indicated ileocolonic resection. Germline V gene sequence: CDR1 LGHNA, CDR2 YNFKEQ. V was shortened by 0 bases and J by 5 bases, with 10 bases between the two germline ends. The CDR3 runs to 14 residues. Some clones are missing from TCRdb's copy, which holds only in-frame ones; the method was immunoSEQ multiplex PCR. The table lists some 13,000 clones, around four fifths of them singletons. The V and J genes are TRBV4-2 and TRBJ1-1; no definite D call. Sequencing used ileal tissue. This clonotype was obtained from an adult with Crohn's disease. CDR3 bases: TGTGCCAGCAGCCAAGAGTTCACGGGGACTGAAGCTTTCTTT. Protein product: CASSQEFTGTEAFF.